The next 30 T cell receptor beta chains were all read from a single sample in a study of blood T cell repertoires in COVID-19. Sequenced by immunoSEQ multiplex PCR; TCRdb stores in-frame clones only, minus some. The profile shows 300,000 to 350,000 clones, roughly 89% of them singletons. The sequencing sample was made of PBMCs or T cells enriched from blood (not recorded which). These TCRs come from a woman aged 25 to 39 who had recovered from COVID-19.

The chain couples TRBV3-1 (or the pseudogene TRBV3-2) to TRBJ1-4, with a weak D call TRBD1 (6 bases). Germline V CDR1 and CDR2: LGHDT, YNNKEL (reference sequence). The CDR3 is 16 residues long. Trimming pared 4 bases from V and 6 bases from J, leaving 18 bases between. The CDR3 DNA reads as TGTGCCAGCAGCCCCCGGCGGGCCAGGGGTCATGAAAAACTGTTTTTT. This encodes CASSPRRARGHEKLFF.

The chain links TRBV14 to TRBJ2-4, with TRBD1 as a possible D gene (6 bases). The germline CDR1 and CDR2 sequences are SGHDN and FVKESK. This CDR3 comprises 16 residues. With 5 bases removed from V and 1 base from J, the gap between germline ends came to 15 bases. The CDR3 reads CASSARRQGAKNIQYF. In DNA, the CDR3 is TGTGCCAGCAGCGCAAGGCGCCAGGGGGCCAAAAACATTCAGTACTTC.

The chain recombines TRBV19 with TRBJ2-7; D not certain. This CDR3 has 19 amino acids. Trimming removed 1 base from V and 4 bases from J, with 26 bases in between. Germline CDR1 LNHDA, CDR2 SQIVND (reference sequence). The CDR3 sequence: CASSIGLLRDPGPPYEQYF. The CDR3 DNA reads TGTGCCAGTAGTATAGGACTCTTGCGTGACCCCGGTCCCCCATACGAGCAGTACTTC.

The CDR3 bases are TGTGCCAGCAGCCTACAGGGTATTATTACCTCTGGGGCCAACGTCCTGACTTTC. Amino acids: CASSLQGIITSGANVLTF. The chain employs TRBV7-9 and TRBJ2-6, with D possibly TRBD1 on 6 matching bases. The CDR3 has 18 amino acids. CDR1 is SEHNR, CDR2 FQNEAQ, per germline (reference sequence). The V gene lost 5 bases and the J gene lost 0 bases, with 17 bases spanning the gap.

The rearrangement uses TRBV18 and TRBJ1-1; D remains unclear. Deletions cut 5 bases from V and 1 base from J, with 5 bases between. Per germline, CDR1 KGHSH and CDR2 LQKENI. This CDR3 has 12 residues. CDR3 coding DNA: TGTGCCAGCTCAGAGCAGAACACTGAAGCTTTCTTT. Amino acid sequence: CASSEQNTEAFF.

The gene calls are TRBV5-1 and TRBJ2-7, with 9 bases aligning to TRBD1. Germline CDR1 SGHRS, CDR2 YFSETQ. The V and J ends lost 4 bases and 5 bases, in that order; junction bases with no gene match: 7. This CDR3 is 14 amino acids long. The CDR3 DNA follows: TGCGCCAGCAGCAACAGGGGGCCGTTAAACGAGCAGTACTTC. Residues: CASSNRGPLNEQYF.

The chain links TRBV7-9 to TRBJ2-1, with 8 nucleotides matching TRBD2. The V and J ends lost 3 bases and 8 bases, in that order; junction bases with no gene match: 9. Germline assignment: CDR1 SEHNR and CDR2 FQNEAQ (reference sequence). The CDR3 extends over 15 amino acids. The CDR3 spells CASSFIGTRVYEQFF. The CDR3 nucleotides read TGTGCCAGCAGCTTTATTGGGACTAGGGTCTATGAGCAGTTCTTC.

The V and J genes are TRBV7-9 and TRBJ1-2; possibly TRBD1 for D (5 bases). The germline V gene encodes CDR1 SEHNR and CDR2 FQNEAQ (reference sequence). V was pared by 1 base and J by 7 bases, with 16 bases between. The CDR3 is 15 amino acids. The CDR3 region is CASSLEAGNMGGYTF. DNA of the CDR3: TGTGCCAGCAGCTTAGAGGCAGGGAATATGGGTGGCTACACCTTC.

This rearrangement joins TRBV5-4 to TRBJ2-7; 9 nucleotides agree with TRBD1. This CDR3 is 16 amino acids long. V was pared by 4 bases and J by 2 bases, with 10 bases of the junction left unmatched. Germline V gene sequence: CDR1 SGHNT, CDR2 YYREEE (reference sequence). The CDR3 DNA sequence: TGTGCCAGCAGCAGGGCGACAGGGGGTAGCACCTACGAGCAGTACTTC. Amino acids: CASSRATGGSTYEQYF.

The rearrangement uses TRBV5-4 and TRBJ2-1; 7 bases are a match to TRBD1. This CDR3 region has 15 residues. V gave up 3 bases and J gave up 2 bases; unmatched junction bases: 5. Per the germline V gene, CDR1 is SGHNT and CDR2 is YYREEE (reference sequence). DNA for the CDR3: TGTGCCAGCAGCTACAGGGGCCAGCCCTACAATGAGCAGTTCTTC. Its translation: CASSYRGQPYNEQFF.

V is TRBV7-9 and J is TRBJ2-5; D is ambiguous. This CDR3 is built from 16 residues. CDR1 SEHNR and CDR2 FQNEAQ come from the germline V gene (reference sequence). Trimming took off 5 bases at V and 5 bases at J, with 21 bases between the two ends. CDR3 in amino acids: CASSPGVVGPLETQYF. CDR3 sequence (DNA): TGTGCCAGCAGCCCAGGCGTAGTCGGTCCGTTGGAGACCCAGTACTTC.

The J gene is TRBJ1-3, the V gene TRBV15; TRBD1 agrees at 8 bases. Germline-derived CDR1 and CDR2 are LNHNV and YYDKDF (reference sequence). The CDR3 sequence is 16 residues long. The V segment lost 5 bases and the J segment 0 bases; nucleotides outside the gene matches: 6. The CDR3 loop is CATSAGQGGSGNTIYF. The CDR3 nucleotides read TGTGCCACCAGCGCCGGACAGGGAGGCTCTGGAAACACCATATATTTT.

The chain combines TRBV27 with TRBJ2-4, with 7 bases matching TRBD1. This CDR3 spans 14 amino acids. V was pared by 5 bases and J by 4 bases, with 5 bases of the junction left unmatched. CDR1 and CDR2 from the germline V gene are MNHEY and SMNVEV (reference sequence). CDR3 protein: CASSQGTVKNIQYF. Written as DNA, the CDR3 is TGTGCCAGCAGTCAGGGGACAGTGAAAAACATTCAGTACTTC.

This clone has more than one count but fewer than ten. CDR3 sequence reads: CASRATGTLGNTIYF. CDR3 sequence (DNA): TGTGCCAGCAGAGCAACCGGGACTCTTGGAAACACCATATATTTT. The rearrangement uses TRBV2 and TRBJ1-3; D might be TRBD1 (5 bases). Germline values: CDR1 SNHLY, CDR2 FYNNEI. The V end was cut by 6 bases, the J end by 3 bases, with 15 bases between. The CDR3 consists of 15 residues.

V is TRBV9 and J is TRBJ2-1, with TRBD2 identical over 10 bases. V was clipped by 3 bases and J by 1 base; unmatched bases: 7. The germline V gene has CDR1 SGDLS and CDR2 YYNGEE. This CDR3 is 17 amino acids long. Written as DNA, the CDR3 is TGTGCCAGCAGCGCCCGACTAGCGGGCGATTCCTACAATGAGCAGTTCTTC. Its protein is CASSARLAGDSYNEQFF.

The CDR3 region is CSVRSGTDYGYTF. CDR3 bases: TGCAGCGTCCGAAGCGGGACGGACTATGGCTACACCTTC. The V gene is TRBV29-1, the J gene TRBJ1-2; tentatively, D is TRBD1 (5 bases). Germline CDR1 is SQVTM and CDR2 is ANQGSEA. V was shortened by 6 bases and J by 3 bases, with 14 bases between the two germline ends. There are 13 residues in the CDR3.

The DNA of the CDR3 is TGTGCCAGCTCACCACGAGCGGACGGTTACAATGAGCAGTTCTTC. Its translation is CASSPRADGYNEQFF. The genes are TRBV18 and TRBJ2-1, with D possibly TRBD2 on 5 matching bases. The CDR3 has 15 amino acids. Trimming took 1 base from V and 4 from J, leaving 11 bases between them. In germline, CDR1 is KGHSH, CDR2 LQKENI.

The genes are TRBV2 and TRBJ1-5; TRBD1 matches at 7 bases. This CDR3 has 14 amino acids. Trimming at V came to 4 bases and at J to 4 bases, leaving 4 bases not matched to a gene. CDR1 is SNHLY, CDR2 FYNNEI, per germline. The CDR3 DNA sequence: TGTGCCAGCAGTGTACAGGGGATTAATCAGCCCCAGCATTTT. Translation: CASSVQGINQPQHF.

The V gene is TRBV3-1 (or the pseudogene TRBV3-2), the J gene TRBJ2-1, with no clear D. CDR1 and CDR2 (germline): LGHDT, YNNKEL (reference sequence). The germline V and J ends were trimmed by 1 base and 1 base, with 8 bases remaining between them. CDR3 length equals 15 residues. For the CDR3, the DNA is TGTGCCAGCAGCCAAGCTCCGGGTTCCTACAATGAGCAGTTCTTC. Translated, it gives CASSQAPGSYNEQFF.

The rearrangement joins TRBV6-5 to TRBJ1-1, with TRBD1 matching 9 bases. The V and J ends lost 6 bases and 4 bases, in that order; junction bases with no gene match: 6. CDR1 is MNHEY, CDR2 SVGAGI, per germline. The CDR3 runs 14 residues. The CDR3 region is CASRGTGGSTEAFF. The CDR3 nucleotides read TGTGCCAGCAGGGGAACAGGGGGCAGCACTGAAGCTTTCTTT.

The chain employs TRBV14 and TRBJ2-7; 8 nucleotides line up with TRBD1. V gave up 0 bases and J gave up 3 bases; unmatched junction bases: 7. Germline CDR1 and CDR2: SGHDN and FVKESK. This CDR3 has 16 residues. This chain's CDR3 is CASSQDYSRGHYEQYF. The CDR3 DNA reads TGTGCCAGCAGCCAAGATTATTCCAGGGGGCACTACGAGCAGTACTTC.

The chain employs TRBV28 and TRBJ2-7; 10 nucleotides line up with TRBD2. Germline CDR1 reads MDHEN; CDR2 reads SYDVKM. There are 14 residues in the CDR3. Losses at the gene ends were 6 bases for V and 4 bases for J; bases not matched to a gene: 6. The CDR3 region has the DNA TGTGCCAGCAGCCCACTAGCGGGAACATACGAGCAGTACTTC. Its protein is CASSPLAGTYEQYF.

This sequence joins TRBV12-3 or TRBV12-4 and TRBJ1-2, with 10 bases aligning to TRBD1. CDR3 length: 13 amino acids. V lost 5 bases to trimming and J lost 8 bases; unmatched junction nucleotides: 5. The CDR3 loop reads CASSGTGAGGYTF. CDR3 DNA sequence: TGTGCCAGCAGTGGGACAGGGGCGGGAGGCTACACCTTC.

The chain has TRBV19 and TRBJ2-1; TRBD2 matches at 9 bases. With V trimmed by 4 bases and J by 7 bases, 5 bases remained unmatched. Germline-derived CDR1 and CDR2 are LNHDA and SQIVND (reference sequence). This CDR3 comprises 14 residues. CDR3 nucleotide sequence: TGTGCCAGTAGTAGCGGGAGGGCCGCGAATGAGCAGTTCTTC. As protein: CASSSGRAANEQFF.

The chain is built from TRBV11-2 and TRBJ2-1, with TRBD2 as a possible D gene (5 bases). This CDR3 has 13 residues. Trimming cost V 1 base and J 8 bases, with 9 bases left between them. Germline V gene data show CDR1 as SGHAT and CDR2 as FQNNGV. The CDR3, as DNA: TGTGCCAGCAGCTTAGTCGGGAATGATGAGCAGTTCTTC. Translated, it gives CASSLVGNDEQFF.

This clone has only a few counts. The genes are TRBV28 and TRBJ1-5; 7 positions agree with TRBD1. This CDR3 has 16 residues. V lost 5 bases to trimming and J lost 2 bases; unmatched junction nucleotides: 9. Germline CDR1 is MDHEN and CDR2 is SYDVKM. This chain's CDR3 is CASSRPGGFGNQPQHF. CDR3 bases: TGTGCCAGCAGTAGACCAGGGGGTTTTGGCAATCAGCCCCAGCATTTT.

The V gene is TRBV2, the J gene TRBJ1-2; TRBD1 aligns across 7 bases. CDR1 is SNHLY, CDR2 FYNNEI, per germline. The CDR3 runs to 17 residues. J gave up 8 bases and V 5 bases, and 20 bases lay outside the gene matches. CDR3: CASSPYLGQQFSEGYTF. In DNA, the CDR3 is TGTGCCAGCAGTCCATACTTGGGACAGCAGTTTAGTGAGGGCTACACCTTC.

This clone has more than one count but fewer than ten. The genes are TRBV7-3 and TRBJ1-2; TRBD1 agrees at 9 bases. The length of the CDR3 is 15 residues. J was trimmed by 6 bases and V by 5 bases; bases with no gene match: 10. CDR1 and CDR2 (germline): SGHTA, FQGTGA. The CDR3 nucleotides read TGTGCCAGCAGCCCCACAGGGGGCGGAGGGGATGGCTACACCTTC. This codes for CASSPTGGGGDGYTF.

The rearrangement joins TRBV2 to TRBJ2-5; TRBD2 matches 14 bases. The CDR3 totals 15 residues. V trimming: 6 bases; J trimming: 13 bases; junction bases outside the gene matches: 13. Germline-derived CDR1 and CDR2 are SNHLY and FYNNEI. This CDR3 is CASRGTGTSGSLGYF. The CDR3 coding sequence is TGTGCCAGCAGGGGCACCGGGACTAGCGGGAGCCTGGGGTACTTC.

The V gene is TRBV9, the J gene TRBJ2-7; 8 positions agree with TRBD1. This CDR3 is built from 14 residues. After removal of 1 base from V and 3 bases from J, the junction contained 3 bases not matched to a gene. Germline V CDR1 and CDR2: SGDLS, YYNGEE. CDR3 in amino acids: CASSVSGQGYEQYF. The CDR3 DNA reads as TGTGCCAGCAGCGTATCTGGACAGGGCTACGAGCAGTACTTC.